The present T cell receptor beta chain was sequenced within a study of blood T cell repertoires in COVID-19 (dated by TCRdb to 2018 to 2021). Notes on the research overall: Samples covering the acute and convalescent phases of COVID-19 were provided by collaborators in the United States, Italy and Spain. The prospective study material was composed of cDNA or gDNA derived from T cells, B-cell-depleted T cells, or PBMCs. The dataset comprised deeply sampled blood TCRbeta repertoires from subjects exposed to, actively infected with, or recovered from COVID-19. The repertoires were released in a freely available public database meant as a resource for research on the immune response to SARS-CoV-2. The samples were drawn from two sources: the first 160 participants of the ongoing ImmuneRACE study, and 1,000 to 1,500 subjects contributed by 6 global collaborators. The sample metadata nearly always contained a de-identified subject ID, COVID-19 status, age in years and sex. Where available, HLA class I and class II types were taken from metadata supplied by the sample provider and were not determined by assay-based typing. Study-wide conclusions, independent of this receptor: How much clinical and demographic metadata was included differed by source and by participant, and the metadata was provided uncurated.

Comment on this clone: Its antigen remains unidentified. No base-level quality is on record; no much larger clone is a single base apart.

Collaborating institutions collected whole blood in K2EDTA tubes following their own protocols. Collaborator samples were shipped for TCRbeta analysis as frozen whole blood, isolated PBMCs, or DNA extracted from either sample type. Trimming costs V 4 bases and J 5 bases, and their ends lie 10 bases apart. Including cysteine and phenylalanine, the CDR3 has 14 amino acids. Only the CDR3 portion is preserved as DNA: 42 bases, with reading frame beginning at the first base. Per the germline V gene, SGHRS is the CDR1 and YFSETQ is the CDR2. TCRbeta CDR3 regions were amplified from genomic DNA using the immunoSEQ Assay, a bias-controlled multiplex PCR. The paper's data handling went like this. The number of nucleated cells in each sample was estimated by amplification of reference gene primers within the assay. To quantify the absolute abundance of each unique TCRbeta CDR3 rearrangement, sequence reads were collapsed and filtered. For each sample, productive Simpson clonality was calculated by taking the square root of Simpson's diversity index across productive rearrangements. TCRdb mirrors the immuneACCESS table, restricted to in-frame sequences. Some clones are absent from its copies; in checked studies, under half trace to an unresolved V gene, and the reason for the others is unknown. For V, J and clone size, that table is used; D and trimming come from the DNA. The sample has around 140,000 clones on record, over 60% of them singletons. Of the sample, around a sixth is held by the ten largest clones.

This sequence originates from a man aged 50 to 60 with acute or convalescent COVID-19. The source material was peripheral blood. The chain joins TRBV5-1 to TRBJ1-6; the D gene is possibly TRBD1, with 5 bases matching. The CDR3 has the sequence CASSPGSHNSPLHF. The bases read TGCGCCAGCAGCCCAGGGTCCCATAATTCACCCCTCCACTTT.